Listed below are T cell receptor beta chains from one sample, sequenced in a study of cytomegalovirus exposure and HLA in healthy donors. The assay was immunoSEQ multiplex PCR, and TCRdb's table has in-frame clones only and misses some. The data contain roughly 330,000 clones, around 90% of them singletons. The sample consisted of PBMCs. Source of these receptors: a woman aged 25-40 years in good health and CMV-seropositive. The CDR3 runs from the conserved cysteine through the conserved F or W. The D gene is left open where the match is weak. Part of the rows lack a size; the others show once, few, many or a class for expanded clones.

size,V,D,J,CDR3,DNA
NA,TRBV6-5,TRBD1,TRBJ1-2,CASSSRTGFYGYTF,TGTGCCAGCAGTTCCCGGACAGGATTCTATGGCTACACCTTC
NA,TRBV15,TRBD1,TRBJ2-7,CATSTRDRAYEQYF,TGTGCCACCAGCACCCGGGACAGGGCCTACGAGCAGTACTTC
NA,TRBV15,NA,TRBJ2-2,CATSRDLGTNTGELFF,TGTGCCACCAGCAGAGACCTCGGAACGAACACCGGGGAGCTGTTTTTT
NA,TRBV7-2,NA,TRBJ2-2,CASSFEQLGELFF,TGTGCCAGCAGCTTCGAGCAGCTCGGGGAGCTGTTTTTT
NA,TRBV18,TRBD2,TRBJ2-5,CASSPGLAGGETQYF,TGTGCCAGCTCACCTGGACTAGCGGGAGGTGAGACCCAGTACTTC
NA,TRBV28,NA,TRBJ1-1,CASRIGVMNTEAFF,TGTGCCAGCAGGATAGGGGTCATGAACACTGAAGCTTTCTTT
NA,TRBV27,TRBD1,TRBJ1-5,CASRSTGGYQPQHF,TGTGCCAGCAGATCCACAGGGGGATATCAGCCCCAGCATTTT
NA,TRBV25-1,TRBD1,TRBJ1-4,CASSEAGTVNEKLFF,TGTGCCAGCAGTGAAGCCGGGACAGTAAATGAAAAACTGTTTTTT
NA,TRBV4-1,NA,TRBJ1-1,CASSSMMNTEAFF,TGCGCCAGCAGCTCGATGATGAACACTGAAGCTTTCTTT
NA,TRBV5-4,NA,TRBJ2-1,CASSLDSGAHNEQFF,TGTGCCAGCAGCTTGGACTCCGGGGCCCACAATGAGCAGTTCTTC
NA,TRBV28,NA,TRBJ2-1,CASRMRTYNEQFF,TGTGCCAGCAGGATGCGAACCTACAATGAGCAGTTCTTC
NA,TRBV19,NA,TRBJ2-1,CASTELPGRVFF,TGTGCCAGTACCGAACTTCCGGGACGGGTGTTCTTC
once,TRBV29-1,NA,TRBJ2-6,CSVLGAVSGANVLTF,TGCAGCGTTCTCGGGGCCGTCTCTGGGGCCAACGTCCTGACTTTC
NA,TRBV7-9,TRBD2,TRBJ2-1,CASTSLAGESYNEQFF,TGTGCCAGCACCTCCCTAGCGGGAGAATCCTACAATGAGCAGTTCTTC
NA,TRBV16,NA,TRBJ2-7,CASSQSHPGPYEQYF,TGTGCCAGCAGCCAATCTCACCCAGGACCCTACGAGCAGTACTTC
NA,TRBV18,TRBD2,TRBJ2-5,CASSDKAGAETQYF,TGTGCCAGCTCAGACAAAGCGGGGGCAGAGACCCAGTACTTC
few,TRBV7-6,NA,TRBJ1-5,CASSFAGHNQPQHF,TGTGCCAGCAGCTTCGCAGGACACAATCAGCCCCAGCATTTT
NA,TRBV5-1,TRBD1,TRBJ1-5,CASSLTGYNQPQHF,TGCGCCAGCAGTCTGACAGGGTACAATCAGCCCCAGCATTTT
NA,TRBV14,TRBD2,TRBJ2-3,CASSPNSGGITDTQYF,TGTGCCAGCAGCCCAAATAGCGGGGGGATCACAGATACGCAGTATTTT
NA,TRBV27,TRBD1,TRBJ1-1,CASTQGVEAFF,TGTGCCAGCACCCAGGGGGTTGAAGCTTTCTTT
once,TRBV5-1,NA,TRBJ2-1,CASSLAFEYNEQFF,TGCGCCAGCAGCTTGGCCTTCGAGTACAATGAGCAGTTCTTC
NA,TRBV9,TRBD2,TRBJ2-2,CASRGGFTGELFF,TGTGCCAGCCGGGGGGGTTTCACCGGGGAGCTGTTTTTT